The T cell receptor (beta chain) under discussion was sequenced for a study of T cell changes during pregnancy in multiple sclerosis. Data came from immunoSEQ multiplex PCR; TCRdb stores just in-frame clones and leaves some out. The table records 56,000 or so clones, 85% to 95% of them present only once. CDR1 is SGDLS, CDR2 YYNGEE, per germline. The CDR3 is made up of 16 amino acids. V lost 0 bases and J lost 5; bases outside the gene matches: 8. This clone has a single count. This sequence joins TRBV9 and TRBJ1-1; 9 bases line up with TRBD1. The sequenced sample was CD4+ T cells from peripheral blood mononuclear cells, obtained in the third trimester of pregnancy. The sequence was obtained from a female donor with multiple sclerosis, enrolled in a pregnancy study. The CDR3 loop reads CASSVEGQGLGTEAFF. In DNA, the CDR3 is TGTGCCAGCAGCGTAGAGGGACAGGGATTGGGGACTGAAGCTTTCTTT.